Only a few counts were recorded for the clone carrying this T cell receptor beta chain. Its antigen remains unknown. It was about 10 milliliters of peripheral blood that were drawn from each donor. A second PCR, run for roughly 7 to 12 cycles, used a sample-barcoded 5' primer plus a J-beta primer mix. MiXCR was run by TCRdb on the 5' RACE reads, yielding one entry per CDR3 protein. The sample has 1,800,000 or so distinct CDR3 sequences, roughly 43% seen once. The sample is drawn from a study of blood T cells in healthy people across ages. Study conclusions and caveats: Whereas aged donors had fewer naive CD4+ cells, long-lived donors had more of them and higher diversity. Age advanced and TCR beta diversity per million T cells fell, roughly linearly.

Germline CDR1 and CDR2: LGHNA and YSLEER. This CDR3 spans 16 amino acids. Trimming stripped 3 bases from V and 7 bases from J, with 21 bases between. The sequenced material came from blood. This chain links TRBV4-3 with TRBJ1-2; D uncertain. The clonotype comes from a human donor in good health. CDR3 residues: CASSQLPTGSRIGYTF. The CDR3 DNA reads TGCGCCAGCAGCCAGCTGCCAACCGGGAGCAGAATTGGCTACACCTTC.